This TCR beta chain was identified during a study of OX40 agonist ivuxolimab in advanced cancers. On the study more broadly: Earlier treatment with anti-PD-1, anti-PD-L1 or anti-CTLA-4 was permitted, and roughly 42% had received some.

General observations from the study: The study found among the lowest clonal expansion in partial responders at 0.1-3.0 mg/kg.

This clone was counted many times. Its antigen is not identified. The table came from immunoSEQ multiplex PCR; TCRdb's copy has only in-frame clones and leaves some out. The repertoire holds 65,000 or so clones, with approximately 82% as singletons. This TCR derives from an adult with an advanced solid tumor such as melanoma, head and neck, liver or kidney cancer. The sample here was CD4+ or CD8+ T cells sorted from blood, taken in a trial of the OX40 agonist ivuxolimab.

The CDR3 reads CASTGTGGWTGELFF. CDR3 nucleotides: TGTGCCAGTACCGGGACAGGGGGCTGGACCGGGGAGCTGTTTTTT. J is TRBJ2-2 and V is TRBV19; 12 bases match TRBD1. The V gene end was trimmed by 7 bases and the J gene end by 5 bases; junction bases not matched to a gene: 5. There are 15 residues in the CDR3. The germline V gene encodes CDR1 LNHDA and CDR2 SQIVND (reference sequence).